The rows below give T cell receptor beta chains drawn from one sample of a study of blood T cell repertoires in COVID-19. Only in-frame clones appear in the TCRdb table, and some are missing; sequencing was by immunoSEQ multiplex PCR. The profile shows some 72,000 clones, around 89% of them singletons. Sequenced input: peripheral blood. Receptor source: a man aged 55-75 years with acute or convalescent COVID-19. The CDR3 runs from the conserved cysteine through the conserved F or W. For some rows the clone size is stated as once, few or many, or as a class when expanded; others skip it.

clone_size j_call v_call cdr3_aa
. TRBJ1-2 TRBV18 CASSPGQGSYGYTF
few TRBJ2-1 TRBV2 CASSDRAGPYNEQFF
. TRBJ1-1 TRBV28 CASSLTGRAHTEAFF
. TRBJ2-3 TRBV4-1 CASSQDGQGGTDTQYF
. TRBJ2-5 TRBV24-1 CATSDRDRVLETQYF
. TRBJ1-4 TRBV6-5 CASSYSDGTPNEKLFF
. TRBJ2-5 TRBV6-6 CASSLAGGRETQYF
. TRBJ1-6 TRBV7-8 CASSFSRNSPLHF
. TRBJ2-7 TRBV10-3 CAISESPGGTYEQYF
. TRBJ1-4 TRBV6-5 CASTKRQGGEKLFF